The 16 T cell receptor beta chains in this list originate from one sample, sequenced in a study of blood T cell repertoires in COVID-19. TCRdb's copy holds only in-frame clones and misses some; the assay was immunoSEQ multiplex PCR. The data show under 350,000 clones, around 85% seen once. The sample consisted of PBMCs or T cells enriched from blood (not recorded which). The source of these receptors is a woman in her forties with acute COVID-19.

This chain connects TRBV7-2 to TRBJ2-5, with 13 bases lining up with TRBD2. This CDR3 comprises 17 residues. V was pared by 0 bases and J by 0 bases, with 1 base of the junction left unmatched. Looked up from germline, CDR1 is SGHTA and CDR2 is FQGNSA. The CDR3: CASSLATSGGYQETQYF. CDR3 DNA: TGTGCCAGCAGCTTAGCGACTAGCGGGGGGTACCAAGAGACCCAGTACTTC. Together with reference TRBV7-2 and TRBJ2-5, the CDR3 gives the full variable domain: GAGVSQSPSNKVTEKGKDVELRCDPISGHTALYWYRQSLGQGLEFLIYFQGNSAPDKSGLPSDRFSAERTGGSVSTLTIQRTQQEDSAVYLCASSLATSGGYQETQYFGPGTRLLVL.

This clone was seen only a few times. The chain is built from TRBV3-1 (or the pseudogene TRBV3-2) and TRBJ1-2; 10 nucleotides align to TRBD1. V lost 4 bases, J lost 3 bases, and 5 bases stayed unmatched. Per germline, CDR1 LGHDT and CDR2 YNNKEL (reference sequence). The CDR3 spans 15 residues. CDR3 nucleotides: TGTGCCAGCAGCCCCCGGGACAGGGGACACTATGGCTACACCTTC. Its protein is CASSPRDRGHYGYTF.

The chain carries TRBV9 and TRBJ2-3; tentative D call: TRBD2 (7 bases). The V end lost 4 bases, the J end lost 8 bases, and 14 bases lay between the germline ends. This CDR3 region has 13 residues. Germline CDR1 SGDLS, CDR2 YYNGEE. Here the CDR3 DNA reads TGTGCCAGCAGCCAACCGGCGGGGGCTACGCAGTATTTT. This translates into CASSQPAGATQYF.

J is TRBJ1-2 and V is TRBV19, with D unresolved. The CDR3 has 17 amino acids. CDR1 is LNHDA and CDR2 is SQIVND in the germline V gene (reference sequence). V lost 5 bases to trimming and J lost 6 bases, with 25 bases between them. The CDR3 DNA reads as TGTGCCAGTAGTTCCCTCCCAGGTCCCACTGGCGGGGATGGCTACACCTTC. Amino acids: CASSSLPGPTGGDGYTF.

V gene TRBV9 combines with J gene TRBJ2-5; TRBD2 matches 11 bases. Germline V gene sequence: CDR1 SGDLS, CDR2 YYNGEE. V shed 1 base and J 5 bases; nucleotides not matched to a gene: 7. The CDR3 spans 16 residues. CDR3 loop: CASSVIAGGPEETQYF. The CDR3 DNA follows: TGTGCCAGCAGCGTAATAGCGGGAGGGCCGGAGGAGACCCAGTACTTC.

Written as DNA, the CDR3 is TGCGCCAGCAGCCAATATACGACAGGGAATCAGCCCCAGCATTTT. Its protein is CASSQYTTGNQPQHF. V usage is TRBV4-1 and J usage is TRBJ1-5; 7 positions agree with TRBD1. In germline, CDR1 is MGHRA, CDR2 YSYEKL. V shed 2 bases, J shed 4 bases, and the junction held 5 bases outside the gene matches. CDR3 length: 15 residues.

The V gene is TRBV28, the J gene TRBJ2-7, with D possibly being TRBD1 (6 bases). CDR1 MDHEN and CDR2 SYDVKM come from the germline V gene. The CDR3 consists of 15 residues. V lost 2 bases to trimming and J lost 3 bases, with 14 bases between them. CDR3 nucleotides: TGTGCCAGCAGTTTAATGTTAGCAGGGGACTACGAGCAGTACTTC. It specifies CASSLMLAGDYEQYF.

The genes are TRBV11-2 and TRBJ1-4; 11 positions match TRBD1. The CDR3 is 13 amino acids. V trimming: 10 bases; J trimming: 6 bases; junction bases outside the gene matches: 4. Germline CDR1 and CDR2: SGHAT and FQNNGV. DNA for the CDR3: TGTGCCACCTGGGGACAGGGGGATGAAAAACTGTTTTTT. It is translated as CATWGQGDEKLFF.

The genes are TRBV7-2 and TRBJ2-1; 11 nucleotides agree with TRBD2. Germline V CDR1 and CDR2: SGHTA, FQGNSA. The CDR3 sequence is 14 residues long. Unmatched junction bases numbered 2, after V lost 4 bases and J lost 6 bases. The CDR3 nucleotides read TGTGCCAGCAGCTCTAGCGGGGGGAGCAATGAGCAGTTCTTC. Translating it yields CASSSSGGSNEQFF. Using reference TRBV7-2 and TRBJ2-1 for the parts outside the CDR3, the full variable domain is GAGVSQSPSNKVTEKGKDVELRCDPISGHTALYWYRQSLGQGLEFLIYFQGNSAPDKSGLPSDRFSAERTGGSVSTLTIQRTQQEDSAVYLCASSSSGGSNEQFFGPGTRLTVL.

Here the CDR3 reads CASSFSGQSGNTIYF. In DNA, the CDR3 is TGTGCCAGCAGCTTCTCTGGACAGTCTGGAAACACCATATATTTT. This chain joins TRBV7-9 and TRBJ1-3; the D gene is possibly TRBD1 (6 bases). The CDR3 runs 15 residues. Germline V gene lookup returns CDR1 SEHNR and CDR2 FQNEAQ (reference sequence). Trimming pared 3 bases from V and 1 base from J, leaving 10 bases between.

The chain couples TRBV7-2 to TRBJ2-7, with TRBD2 matching over 8 bases. With 5 bases clipped from V and 4 bases from J, the junction kept 10 bases outside the gene matches. Germline V CDR1 and CDR2: SGHTA, FQGNSA. CDR3 size: 15 residues. Here the CDR3 reads CASSTKRGPPYEQYF. DNA for the CDR3: TGTGCCAGCAGCACGAAGCGGGGGCCCCCGTACGAGCAGTACTTC.

The chain couples TRBV18 to TRBJ1-1; tentative D call: TRBD1 (6 bases). Germline loops: CDR1 KGHSH, CDR2 LQKENI. Trimming removed 5 bases at V and 1 base at J, with 8 bases between. CDR3 length: 13 residues. The CDR3 bases are TGTGCCAGCTCAGGGGGACAGAACACTGAAGCTTTCTTT. Its protein is CASSGGQNTEAFF.

The chain couples TRBV7-2 to TRBJ2-1; D uncertain. The CDR3 contains 12 residues. Trimming took off 2 bases at V and 4 bases at J, with 3 bases between the two ends. Germline V gene lookup returns CDR1 SGHTA and CDR2 FQGNSA. CDR3 loop: CASSLSYNEQFF. The CDR3 DNA reads TGTGCCAGCAGCTTATCTTACAATGAGCAGTTCTTC.

V and J are TRBV4-2 and TRBJ2-7, with a possible D match to TRBD1 (6 bases). Between the trimmed V and J ends, which lost 2 bases and 6 bases, there was a span of 17 bases. Germline assignment: CDR1 LGHNA and CDR2 YNFKEQ. CDR3 length: 15 amino acids. The CDR3 DNA sequence: TGTGCCAGCAGCCAAAGTTCCGTGACAGGCATCGAGCAGTACTTC. Translation: CASSQSSVTGIEQYF.

V usage is TRBV6-2 or TRBV6-3 and J usage is TRBJ1-1, with D maybe TRBD1 (5 bases). V was pared by 6 bases and J by 3 bases, with 14 bases between. The CDR3 is 14 amino acids. Germline V gene sequence: CDR1 MNHEY, CDR2 SVGEGT. CDR3 nucleotide sequence: TGTGCCAGCAGCGAGGGACTGTCTTACACTGAAGCTTTCTTT. This sequence encodes CASSEGLSYTEAFF.

The chain couples TRBV7-2 to TRBJ2-7; D might be TRBD2 (6 bases). Looked up from germline, CDR1 is SGHTA and CDR2 is FQGNSA. The CDR3 covers 15 residues. The V gene lost 4 bases and the J gene lost 0 bases, with 13 bases spanning the gap. CDR3 sequence reads: CASSSFVGGSYEQYF. As DNA, the CDR3 is TGTGCCAGCAGCTCTTTTGTGGGGGGCTCCTACGAGCAGTACTTC.